Sequencing of this T cell receptor beta chain was carried out in a study of cytomegalovirus exposure and HLA in healthy donors. Points from the study as a whole: Reports credit the classifier with highly specific, highly sensitive diagnosis of cytomegalovirus status. A later analysis reportedly found that, within productive TCRs, an Asian-associated ancestry cluster had fewer N-insertions than the mean observed across the approximately 700 donors.

This clone appeared a few times. Its antigen is currently unknown. Healthy bone marrow donors supplied every sample. The PCR contained 60 Vbeta and 13 Jbeta primers. Only in-frame clones appear in the TCRdb table, and some are missing; sequencing was by immunoSEQ multiplex PCR. The data contain around 150,000 clones, about 82% of them seen just once; the ten biggest clones take up about 1.7%. This CDR3 has 13 residues. V lost 6 bases and J lost 2; bases outside the gene matches: 3. Germline values: CDR1 SNHLY, CDR2 FYNNEI. The sample comprised PBMCs. The genes are TRBV2 and TRBJ1-2; 7 bases agree with TRBD1. The sequence came from a female donor in good health and CMV-seropositive. Here the CDR3 reads CASRGRGNYGYTF. CDR3 DNA: TGTGCCAGCAGGGGCAGGGGGAACTATGGCTACACCTTC.